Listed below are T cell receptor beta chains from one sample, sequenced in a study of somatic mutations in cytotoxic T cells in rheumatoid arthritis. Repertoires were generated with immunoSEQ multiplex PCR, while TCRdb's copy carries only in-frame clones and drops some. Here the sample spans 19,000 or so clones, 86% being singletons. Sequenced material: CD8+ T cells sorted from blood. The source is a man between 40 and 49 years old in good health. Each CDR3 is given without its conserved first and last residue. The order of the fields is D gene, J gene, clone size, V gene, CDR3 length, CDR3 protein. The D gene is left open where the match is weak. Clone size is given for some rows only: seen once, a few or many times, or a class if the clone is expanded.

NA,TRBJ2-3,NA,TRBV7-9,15,ASSHPLTGASTDTQY
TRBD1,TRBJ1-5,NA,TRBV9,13,ASSGGDRAGQPQH
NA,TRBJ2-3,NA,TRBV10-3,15,AISESWLVGGTDTQY
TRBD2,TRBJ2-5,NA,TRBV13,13,ASSSGTSGSRGQY
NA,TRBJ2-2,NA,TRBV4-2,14,ASSQDWGVRAGELF
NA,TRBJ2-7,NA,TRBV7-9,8,ASSADRSY
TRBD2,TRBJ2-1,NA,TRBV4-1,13,ASSQDETSGHEQF
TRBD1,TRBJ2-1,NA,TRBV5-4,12,ASLGQGGYNEQF
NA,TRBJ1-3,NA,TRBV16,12,ASSQSDGGNTIY
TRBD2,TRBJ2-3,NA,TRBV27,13,ASSFFPSGRDTQY
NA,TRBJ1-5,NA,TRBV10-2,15,ASSESANGQSNQPQH
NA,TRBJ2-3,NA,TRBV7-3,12,ASSLTGSTDTQY
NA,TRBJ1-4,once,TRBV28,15,ASSSPRRVSTNEKLF
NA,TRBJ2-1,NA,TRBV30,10,AWDTSNNEQF
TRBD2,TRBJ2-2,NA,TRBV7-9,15,ASTGEGWEGNTGELF
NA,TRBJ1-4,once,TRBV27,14,ASSFSGLSTNEKLF
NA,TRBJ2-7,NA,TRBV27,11,ASSLGGNYEQY